This T cell receptor beta chain emerged from a study of cytomegalovirus exposure and HLA in healthy donors. The PCR ran on 60 Vbeta and 13 Jbeta primers. Sequenced by immunoSEQ multiplex PCR; TCRdb stores in-frame clones only, minus some. The table records about 210,000 clones, around four fifths of them present only once. Study outcomes and limitations: An analysis that was carried out later associated 17,000 or so TCR beta sequences with HLA alleles at 0.05 false discovery rate. TCR association rates varied by HLA locus in a later analysis, with DRB1 highest and HLA-C lowest. Sequencing artifact likely explains a cluster of highly shared sequence variants. Prior analysis indicated that the majority of TCR beta V segments exhibited productivity approximately 87% or approximately 30% of the time.

Note on this clone: The antigen is undetermined.

Trimming removed 3 bases from V and 5 bases from J; junction bases left unmatched: 4. This CDR3 has 15 amino acids. Looked up from germline, CDR1 is MGHRA and CDR2 is YSYEKL. V gene TRBV4-1 combines with J gene TRBJ1-4; 9 bases fit TRBD1. The sample was PBMCs. The TCR originated in a woman in her 50s in good health and CMV-seropositive. CDR3 region: CASSQTGGTNEKLFF. The CDR3 DNA reads as TGCGCCAGCAGCCAGACAGGGGGGACCAATGAAAAACTGTTTTTT.